The following is a T cell receptor beta chain sequence with its context. Its target is not known. The PCR used 60 Vbeta and 13 Jbeta primers. Data came from immunoSEQ multiplex PCR; TCRdb stores just in-frame clones and leaves some out. This table has fewer than 200,000 clones, approximately 80% appearing once. The data derive from a study of cytomegalovirus exposure and HLA in healthy donors. Findings and limits, study-wide: A missense DCLRE1C variant was associated with V- and J-gene trimming of TCR beta chains in a later analysis, and an independent cohort replicated the association.

The CDR3 contains 14 residues. Trimming left V 3 bases short and J 0 bases short, with 7 bases between. The germline V gene encodes CDR1 SGHRS and CDR2 YFSETQ. This sequence originates from a woman aged 18-29 years in good health and CMV-seronegative. The sequenced material came from PBMCs. The chain combines TRBV5-1 with TRBJ2-1; D is unresolved. The CDR3 coding sequence is TGCGCCAGCAGCTACCCCAGCTCCTACAATGAGCAGTTCTTC. Translated, it gives CASSYPSSYNEQFF.